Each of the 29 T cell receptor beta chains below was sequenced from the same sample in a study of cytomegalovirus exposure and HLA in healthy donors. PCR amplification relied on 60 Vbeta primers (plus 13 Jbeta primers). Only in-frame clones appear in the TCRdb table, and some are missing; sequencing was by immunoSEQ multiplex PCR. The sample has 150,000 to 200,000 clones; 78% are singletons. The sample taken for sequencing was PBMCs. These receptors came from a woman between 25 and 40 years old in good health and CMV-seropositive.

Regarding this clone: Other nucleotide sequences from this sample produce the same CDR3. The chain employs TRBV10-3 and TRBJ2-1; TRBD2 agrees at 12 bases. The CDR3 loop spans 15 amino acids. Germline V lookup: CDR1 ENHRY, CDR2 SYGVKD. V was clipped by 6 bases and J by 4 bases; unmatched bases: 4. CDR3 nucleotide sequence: TGTGCCATCAGAGCTAGCGGGGGGGCATACAATGAGCAGTTCTTC. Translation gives CAIRASGGAYNEQFF.

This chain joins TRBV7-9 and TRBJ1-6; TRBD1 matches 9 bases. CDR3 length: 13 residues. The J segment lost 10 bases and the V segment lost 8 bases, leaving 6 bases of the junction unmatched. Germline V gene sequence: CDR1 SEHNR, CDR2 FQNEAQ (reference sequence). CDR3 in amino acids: CASLRQGDSPLHF. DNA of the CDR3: TGTGCCAGCCTCCGACAGGGGGACTCACCCCTCCACTTT.

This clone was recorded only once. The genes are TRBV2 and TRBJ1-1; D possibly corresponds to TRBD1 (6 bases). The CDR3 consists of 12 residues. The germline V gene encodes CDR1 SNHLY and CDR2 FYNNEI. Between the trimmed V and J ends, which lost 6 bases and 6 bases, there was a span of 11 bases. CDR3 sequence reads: CASSADRSEAFF. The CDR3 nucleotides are TGTGCCAGCAGCGCAGACAGGTCTGAAGCTTTCTTT.

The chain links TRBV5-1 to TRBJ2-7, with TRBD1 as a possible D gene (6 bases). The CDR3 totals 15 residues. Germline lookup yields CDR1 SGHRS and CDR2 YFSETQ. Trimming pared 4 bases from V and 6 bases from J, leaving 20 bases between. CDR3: CASSPKGDGLSEQYF. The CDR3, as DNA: TGCGCCAGCAGCCCGAAGGGGGACGGGCTATCCGAGCAGTACTTC. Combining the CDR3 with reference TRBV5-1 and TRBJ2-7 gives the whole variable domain KAGVTQTPRYLIKTRGQQVTLSCSPISGHRSVSWYQQTPGQGLQFLFEYFSETQRNKGNFPGRFSGRQFSNSRSEMNVSTLELGDSALYLCASSPKGDGLSEQYFGPGTRLTVT.

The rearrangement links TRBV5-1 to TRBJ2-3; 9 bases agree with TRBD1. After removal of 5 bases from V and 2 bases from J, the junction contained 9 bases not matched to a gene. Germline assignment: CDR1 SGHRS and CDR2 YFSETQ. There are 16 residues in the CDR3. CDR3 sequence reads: CASSLRQGGITDTQYF. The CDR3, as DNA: TGCGCCAGCAGTCTGAGACAGGGGGGAATCACAGATACGCAGTATTTT.

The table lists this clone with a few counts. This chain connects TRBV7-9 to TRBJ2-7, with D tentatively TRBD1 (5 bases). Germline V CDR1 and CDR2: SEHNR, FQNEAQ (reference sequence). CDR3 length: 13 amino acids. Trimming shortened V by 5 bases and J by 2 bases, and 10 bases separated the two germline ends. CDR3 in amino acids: CASSQTTAYEQYF. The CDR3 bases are TGTGCCAGCAGCCAAACGACAGCCTACGAGCAGTACTTC.

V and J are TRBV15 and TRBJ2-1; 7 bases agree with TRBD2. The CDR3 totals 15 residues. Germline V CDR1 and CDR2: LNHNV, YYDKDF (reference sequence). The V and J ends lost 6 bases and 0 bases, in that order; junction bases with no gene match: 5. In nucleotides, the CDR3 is TGTGCCACCAGTCCAGCGGGAAGCTCCTACAATGAGCAGTTCTTC. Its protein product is CATSPAGSSYNEQFF. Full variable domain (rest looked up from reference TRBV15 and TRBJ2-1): DAMVIQNPRYQVTQFGKPVTLSCSQTLNHNVMYWYQQKSSQAPKLLFHYYDKDFNNEADTPDNFQSRRPNTSFCFLDIRSPGLGDTAMYLCATSPAGSSYNEQFFGPGTRLTVL.

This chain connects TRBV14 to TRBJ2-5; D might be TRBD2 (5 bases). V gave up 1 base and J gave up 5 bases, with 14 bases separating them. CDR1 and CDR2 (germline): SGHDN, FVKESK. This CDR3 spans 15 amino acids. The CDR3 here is CASSQGQGSGETQYF. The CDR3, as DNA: TGTGCCAGCAGCCAAGGTCAAGGGTCGGGGGAGACCCAGTACTTC.

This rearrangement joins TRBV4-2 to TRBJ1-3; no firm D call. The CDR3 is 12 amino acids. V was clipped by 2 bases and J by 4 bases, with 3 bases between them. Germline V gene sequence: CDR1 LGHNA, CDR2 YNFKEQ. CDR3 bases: TGTGCCAGCAGCCAAAGCGGAAACACCATATATTTT. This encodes CASSQSGNTIYF.

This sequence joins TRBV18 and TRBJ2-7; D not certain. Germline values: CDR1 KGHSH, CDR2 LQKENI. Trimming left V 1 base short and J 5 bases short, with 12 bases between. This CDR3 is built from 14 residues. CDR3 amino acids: CASSPLAVDHEQYF. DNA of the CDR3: TGTGCCAGCTCACCACTGGCGGTGGATCACGAGCAGTACTTC.

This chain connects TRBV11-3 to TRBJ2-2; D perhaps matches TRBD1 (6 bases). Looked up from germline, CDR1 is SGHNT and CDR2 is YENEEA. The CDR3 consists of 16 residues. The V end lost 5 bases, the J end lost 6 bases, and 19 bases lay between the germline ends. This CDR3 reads CASSQGWGIEPGELFF. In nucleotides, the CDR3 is TGTGCCAGCAGCCAGGGGTGGGGAATCGAGCCCGGGGAGCTGTTTTTT.

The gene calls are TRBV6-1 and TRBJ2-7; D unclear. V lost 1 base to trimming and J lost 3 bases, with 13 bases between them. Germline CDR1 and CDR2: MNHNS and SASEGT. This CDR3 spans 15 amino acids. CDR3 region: CASSEGGEPLYEQYF. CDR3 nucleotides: TGTGCCAGCAGTGAAGGTGGTGAGCCCCTCTACGAGCAGTACTTC.

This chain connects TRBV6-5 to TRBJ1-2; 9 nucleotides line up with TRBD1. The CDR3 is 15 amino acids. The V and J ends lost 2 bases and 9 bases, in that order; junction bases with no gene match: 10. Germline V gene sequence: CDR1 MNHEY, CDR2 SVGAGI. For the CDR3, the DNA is TGTGCCAGCAGTTACAGTGTCGGGACAGGGACAAGCTACACCTTC. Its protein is CASSYSVGTGTSYTF.

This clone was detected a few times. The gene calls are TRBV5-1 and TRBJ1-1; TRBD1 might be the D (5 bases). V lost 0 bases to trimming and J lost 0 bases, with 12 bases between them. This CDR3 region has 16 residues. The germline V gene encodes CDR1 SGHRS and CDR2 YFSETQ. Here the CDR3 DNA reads TGCGCCAGCAGCTTGGTGGGCCAGGGAATGAACACTGAAGCTTTCTTT. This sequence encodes CASSLVGQGMNTEAFF.

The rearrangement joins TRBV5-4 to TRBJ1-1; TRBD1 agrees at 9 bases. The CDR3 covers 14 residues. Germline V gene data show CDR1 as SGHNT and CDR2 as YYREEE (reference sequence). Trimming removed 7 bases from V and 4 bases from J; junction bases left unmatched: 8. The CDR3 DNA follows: TGTGCCAGCTTCACAGGGGGCAGCGGCACTGAAGCTTTCTTT. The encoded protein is CASFTGGSGTEAFF.

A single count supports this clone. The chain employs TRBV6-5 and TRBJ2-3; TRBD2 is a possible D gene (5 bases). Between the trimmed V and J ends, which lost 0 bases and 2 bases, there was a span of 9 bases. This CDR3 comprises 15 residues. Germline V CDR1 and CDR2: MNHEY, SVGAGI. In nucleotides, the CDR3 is TGTGCCAGCAGTTACTCGAACGGGATCACAGATACGCAGTATTTT. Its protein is CASSYSNGITDTQYF.

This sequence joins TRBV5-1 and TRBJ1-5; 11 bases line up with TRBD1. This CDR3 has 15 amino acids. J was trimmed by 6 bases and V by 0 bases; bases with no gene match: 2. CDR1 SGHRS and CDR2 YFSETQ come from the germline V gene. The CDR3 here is CASSLEGTGGQPQHF. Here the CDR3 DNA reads TGCGCCAGCAGCTTGGAGGGGACAGGGGGTCAGCCCCAGCATTTT.

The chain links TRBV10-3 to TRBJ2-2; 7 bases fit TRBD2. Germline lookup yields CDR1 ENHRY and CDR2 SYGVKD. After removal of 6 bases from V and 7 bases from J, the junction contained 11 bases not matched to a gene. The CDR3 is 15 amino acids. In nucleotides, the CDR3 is TGTGCCATCAGATATAGCGGGCCTGGGGACGGGGAGCTGTTTTTT. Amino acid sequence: CAIRYSGPGDGELFF.

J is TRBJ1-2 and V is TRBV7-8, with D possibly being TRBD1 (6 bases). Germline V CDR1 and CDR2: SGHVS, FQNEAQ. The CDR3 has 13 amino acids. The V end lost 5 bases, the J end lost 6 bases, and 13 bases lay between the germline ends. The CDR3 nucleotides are TGTGCCAGCAGCCTCGGGACAATGGATGGCTACACCTTC. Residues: CASSLGTMDGYTF. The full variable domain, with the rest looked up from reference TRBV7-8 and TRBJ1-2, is GAGVSQSPRYKVAKRGQDVALRCDPISGHVSLFWYQQALGQGPEFLTYFQNEAQLDKSGLPSDRFFAERPEGSVSTLKIQRTQQEDSAVYLCASSLGTMDGYTFGSGTRLTVV.

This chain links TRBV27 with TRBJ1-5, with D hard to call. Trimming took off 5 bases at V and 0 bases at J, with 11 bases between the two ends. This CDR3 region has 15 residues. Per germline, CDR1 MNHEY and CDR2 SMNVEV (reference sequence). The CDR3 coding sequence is TGTGCCAGCAGTCTAGATCACCCTAGCAATCAGCCCCAGCATTTT. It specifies CASSLDHPSNQPQHF.

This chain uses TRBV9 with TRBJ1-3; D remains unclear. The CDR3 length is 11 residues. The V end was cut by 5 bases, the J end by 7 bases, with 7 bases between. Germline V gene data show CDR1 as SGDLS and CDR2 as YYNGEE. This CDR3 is CASRRGNTIYF. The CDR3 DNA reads TGTGCCAGCAGGAGAGGGAACACCATATATTTT.

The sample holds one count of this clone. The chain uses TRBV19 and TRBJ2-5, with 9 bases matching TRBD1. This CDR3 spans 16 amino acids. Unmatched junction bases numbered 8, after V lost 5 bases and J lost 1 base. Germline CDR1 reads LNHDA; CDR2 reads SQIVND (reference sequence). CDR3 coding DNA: TGTGCCAGTAGTTTGTCACAGGGGGCCCCCCAAGAGACCCAGTACTTC. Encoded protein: CASSLSQGAPQETQYF.

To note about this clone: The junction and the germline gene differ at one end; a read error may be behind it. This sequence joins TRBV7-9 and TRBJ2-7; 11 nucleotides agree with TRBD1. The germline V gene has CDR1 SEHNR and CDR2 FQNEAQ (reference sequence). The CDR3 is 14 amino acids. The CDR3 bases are TGTTCCAGCAGCTCGGACAGGGGGCTGATCGAGCAGTACTTC. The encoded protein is CSSSSDRGLIEQYF.

CDR3 residues: CASSSGTSVYEQFF. The CDR3 DNA sequence: TGTGCCAGCAGCTCCGGGACTAGCGTCTATGAGCAGTTCTTC. This chain connects TRBV5-4 to TRBJ2-1; 10 bases align to TRBD2. Looked up from germline, CDR1 is SGHNT and CDR2 is YYREEE (reference sequence). This CDR3 is 14 amino acids long. V was pared by 3 bases and J by 8 bases, with 5 bases of the junction left unmatched.

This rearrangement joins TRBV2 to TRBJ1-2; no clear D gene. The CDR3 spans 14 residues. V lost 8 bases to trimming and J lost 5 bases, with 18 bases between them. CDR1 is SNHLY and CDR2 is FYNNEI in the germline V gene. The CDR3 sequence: CASVGLQVFYGYTF. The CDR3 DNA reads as TGTGCCAGCGTGGGCCTCCAGGTTTTTTATGGCTACACCTTC.

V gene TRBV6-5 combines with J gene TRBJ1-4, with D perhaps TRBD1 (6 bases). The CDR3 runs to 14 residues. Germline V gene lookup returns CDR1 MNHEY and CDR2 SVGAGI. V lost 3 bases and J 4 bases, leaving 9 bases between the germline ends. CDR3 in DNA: TGTGCCAGCAGTTATGGGGGCCGTAATGAAAAACTGTTTTTT. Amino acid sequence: CASSYGGRNEKLFF.

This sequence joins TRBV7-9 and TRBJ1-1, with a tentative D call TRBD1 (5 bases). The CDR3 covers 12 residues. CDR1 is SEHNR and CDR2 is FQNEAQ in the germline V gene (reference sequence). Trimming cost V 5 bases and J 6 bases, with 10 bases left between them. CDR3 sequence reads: CASSGGVAEAFF. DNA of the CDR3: TGTGCCAGCAGCGGGGGGGTAGCTGAAGCTTTCTTT.

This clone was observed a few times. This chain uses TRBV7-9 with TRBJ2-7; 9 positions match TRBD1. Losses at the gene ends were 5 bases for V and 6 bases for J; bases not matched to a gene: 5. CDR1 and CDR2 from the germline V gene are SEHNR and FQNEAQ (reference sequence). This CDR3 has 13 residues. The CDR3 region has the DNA TGTGCCAGCAGCGGGACAGGGCTTGCCGAGCAGTACTTC. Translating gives CASSGTGLAEQYF.

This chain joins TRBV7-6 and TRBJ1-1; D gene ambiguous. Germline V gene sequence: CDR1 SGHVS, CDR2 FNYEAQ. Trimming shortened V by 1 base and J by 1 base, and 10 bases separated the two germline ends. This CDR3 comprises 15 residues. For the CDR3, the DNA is TGTGCCAGCAGCTTAGTTGAGGGCGAGAACACTGAAGCTTTCTTT. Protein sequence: CASSLVEGENTEAFF.